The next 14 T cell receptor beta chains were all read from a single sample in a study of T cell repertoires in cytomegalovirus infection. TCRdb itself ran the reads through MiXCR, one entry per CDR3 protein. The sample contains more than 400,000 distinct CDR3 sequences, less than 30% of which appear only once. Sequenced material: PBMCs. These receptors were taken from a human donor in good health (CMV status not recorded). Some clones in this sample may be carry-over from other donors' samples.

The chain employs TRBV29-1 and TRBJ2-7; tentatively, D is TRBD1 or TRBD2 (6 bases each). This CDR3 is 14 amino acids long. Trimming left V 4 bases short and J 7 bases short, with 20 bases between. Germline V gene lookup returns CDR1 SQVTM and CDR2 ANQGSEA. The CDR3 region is CSVAFQGRGGEQYF. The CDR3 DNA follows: TGCAGCGTTGCATTCCAGGGACGAGGGGGGGAGCAGTACTTC.

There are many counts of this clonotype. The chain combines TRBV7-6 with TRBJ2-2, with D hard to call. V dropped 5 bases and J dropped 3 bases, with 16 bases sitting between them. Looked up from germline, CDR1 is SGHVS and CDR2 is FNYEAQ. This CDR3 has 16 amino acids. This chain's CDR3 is CASSPVGSPDTGELFF. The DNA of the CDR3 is TGTGCCAGCAGCCCTGTCGGGTCCCCGGACACCGGGGAGCTGTTTTTT.

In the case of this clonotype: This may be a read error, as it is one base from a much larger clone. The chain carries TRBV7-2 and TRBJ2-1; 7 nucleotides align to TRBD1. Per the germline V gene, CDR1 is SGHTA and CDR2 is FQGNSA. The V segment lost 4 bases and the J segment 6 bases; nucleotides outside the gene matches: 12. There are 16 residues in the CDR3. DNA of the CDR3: TGTGCCAGCAGCTATACAGGGGACGGTGCGTGCAATGAGCAGTTCTTC. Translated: CASSYTGDGACNEQFF.

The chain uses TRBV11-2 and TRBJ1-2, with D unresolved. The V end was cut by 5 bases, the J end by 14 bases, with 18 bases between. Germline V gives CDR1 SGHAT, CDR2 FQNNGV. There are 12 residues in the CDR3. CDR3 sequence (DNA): TGTGCCAGCAGCCGAGATAGGGAGGCAGGAACCTTC. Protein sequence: CASSRDREAGTF.

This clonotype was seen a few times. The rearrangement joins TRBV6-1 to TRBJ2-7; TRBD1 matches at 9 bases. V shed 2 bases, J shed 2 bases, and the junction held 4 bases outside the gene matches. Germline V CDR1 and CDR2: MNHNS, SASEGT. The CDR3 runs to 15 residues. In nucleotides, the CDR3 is TGTGCCAGCAGTGAATACGGGACAGGGACCTACGAGCAGTACGTC. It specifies CASSEYGTGTYEQYV.

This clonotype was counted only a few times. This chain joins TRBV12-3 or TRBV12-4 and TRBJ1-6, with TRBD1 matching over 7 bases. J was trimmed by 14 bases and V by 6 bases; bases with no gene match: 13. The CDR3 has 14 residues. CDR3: CASRKGQLNPTLHF. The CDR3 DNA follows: TGTGCCAGCAGGAAGGGACAGTTAAACCCAACCCTCCACTTT.

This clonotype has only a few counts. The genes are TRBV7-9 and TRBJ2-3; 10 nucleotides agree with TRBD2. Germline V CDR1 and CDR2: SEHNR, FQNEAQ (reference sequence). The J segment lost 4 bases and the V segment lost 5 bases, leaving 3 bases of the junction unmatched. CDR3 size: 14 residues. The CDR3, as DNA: TGTGCCAGCAGCGCAAGCGGGAGGGCAGATACGCAGTATTTT. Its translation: CASSASGRADTQYF.

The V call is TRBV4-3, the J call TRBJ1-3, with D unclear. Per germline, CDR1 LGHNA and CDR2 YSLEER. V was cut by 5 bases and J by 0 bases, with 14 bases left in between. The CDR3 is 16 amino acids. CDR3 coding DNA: TGCGCCAGCAGCTTTTTGACCGGAGACTCTGGAAACACCATATATTTT. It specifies CASSFLTGDSGNTIYF.

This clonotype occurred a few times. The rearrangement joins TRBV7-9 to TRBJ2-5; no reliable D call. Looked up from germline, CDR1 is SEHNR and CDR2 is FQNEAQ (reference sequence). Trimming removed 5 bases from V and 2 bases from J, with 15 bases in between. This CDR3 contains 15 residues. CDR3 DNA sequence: TGTGCCAGCAGCATCAAACCGGGTCCTCAAGAGACCCAGTACTTC. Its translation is CASSIKPGPQETQYF.

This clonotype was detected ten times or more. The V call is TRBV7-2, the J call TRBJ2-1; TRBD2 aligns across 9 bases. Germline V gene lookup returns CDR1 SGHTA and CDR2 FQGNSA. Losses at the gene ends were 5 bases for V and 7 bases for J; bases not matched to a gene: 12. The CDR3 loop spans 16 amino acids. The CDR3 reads CASSAPGLAVSNEQFF. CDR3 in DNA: TGTGCCAGCAGCGCACCGGGACTAGCCGTCTCTAATGAGCAGTTCTTC.

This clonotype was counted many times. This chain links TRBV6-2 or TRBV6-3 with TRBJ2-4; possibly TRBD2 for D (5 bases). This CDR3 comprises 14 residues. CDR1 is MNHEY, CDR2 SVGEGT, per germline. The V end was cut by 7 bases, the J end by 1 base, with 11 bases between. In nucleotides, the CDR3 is TGTGCCAGCACCCTGGACTCGGCCAAAAACATTCAGTACTTC. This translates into CASTLDSAKNIQYF.

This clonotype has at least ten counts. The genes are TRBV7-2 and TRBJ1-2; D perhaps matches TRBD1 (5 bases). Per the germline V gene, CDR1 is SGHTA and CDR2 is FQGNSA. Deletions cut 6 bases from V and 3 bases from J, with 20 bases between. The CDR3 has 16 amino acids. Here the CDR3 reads CASSITRERVHYGYTF. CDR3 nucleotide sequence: TGTGCCAGCAGTATAACCAGGGAAAGGGTACACTATGGCTACACCTTC.

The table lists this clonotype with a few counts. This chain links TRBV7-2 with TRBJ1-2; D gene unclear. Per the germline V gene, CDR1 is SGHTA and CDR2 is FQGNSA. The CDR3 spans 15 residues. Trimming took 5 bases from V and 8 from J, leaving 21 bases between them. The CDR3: CASSRGDSQSPGYTF. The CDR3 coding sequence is TGTGCCAGCAGCCGTGGGGATTCCCAATCTCCGGGCTACACCTTC.

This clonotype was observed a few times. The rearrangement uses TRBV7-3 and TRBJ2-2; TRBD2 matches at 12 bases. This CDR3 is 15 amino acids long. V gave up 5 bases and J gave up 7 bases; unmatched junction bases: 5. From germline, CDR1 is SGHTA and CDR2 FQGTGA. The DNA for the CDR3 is TGTGCCAGCAGCATCGGACTAGCGGGATACGGGGAGCTGTTTTTT. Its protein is CASSIGLAGYGELFF.